This paragraph covers one T cell receptor beta chain sequence. This record comes from a study of T cell changes during pregnancy in multiple sclerosis. Data came from immunoSEQ multiplex PCR; TCRdb stores just in-frame clones and leaves some out. Among about 61,000 clones listed, approximately 91% were seen once. The receptor was isolated from a female donor with multiple sclerosis, enrolled in a pregnancy study. Source: peripheral blood, taken in the first trimester of pregnancy.

This CDR3 reads CASSQEGGTPYEQYF. In DNA form, the CDR3 reads TGCGCCAGCAGCCAAGAGGGAGGGACACCTTACGAGCAGTACTTC. This chain joins TRBV4-1 and TRBJ2-7; tentative D call: TRBD2 (7 bases). The germline V gene has CDR1 MGHRA and CDR2 YSYEKL. V was clipped by 0 bases and J by 4 bases, with 13 bases between them. The CDR3 has 15 residues.